This paragraph covers one T cell receptor (beta chain) sequence. Under the authors' procedure: The assay estimated nucleated cells by amplifying reference gene primers. Measured with immunoSEQ multiplex PCR; TCRdb has only the in-frame clones, and not every one. Clone size and V and J calls were adopted from that table, with D and trimming inferred from the DNA. Found here are around 370,000 clones, nearly 90% of them singletons; the top ten hold about 6.5%. CDR1 is MNHEY, CDR2 SVGAGI, per germline. This CDR3 region has 14 residues. Trimming pared 5 bases from V and 2 bases from J, leaving 12 bases between. The record originates from a study of blood T cell repertoires in COVID-19. Study-wide context: Researchers got acute and convalescent COVID-19 samples from the United States, Italy and Spain. PBMCs, B-cell-depleted T cells, or T cells provided the cDNA or gDNA that made up the material.

The sequence derives from a man between 18 and 29 years old with active or convalescent COVID-19. Sequenced sample: peripheral blood. The chain joins TRBV6-5 to TRBJ1-2; D possibly corresponds to TRBD1 (5 bases). CDR3 sequence: CASSPHGGNYGYTF. CDR3 DNA: TGTGCCAGCAGTCCCCATGGGGGGAACTATGGCTACACCTTC.